The present T cell receptor (beta chain) was sequenced within a study of siplizumab effects on memory and regulatory T cells. TCRdb keeps only in-frame clones here, not all; method: immunoSEQ multiplex PCR. The sample has 95,000 to 100,000 clones, about 90% seen once. Broader study findings: Relative to controls at roughly 28%, mappable alloreactive CD4+ clones exhibited a mean Treg-derived proportion of roughly 69% with siplizumab. A significant reduction in alloreactive sequences traceable to unstimulated CD4+ memory cells was produced by siplizumab. Confirmation that proliferating Tregs from siplizumab cultures had suppressive function was not obtained.

On this clone: No antigen is known for it.

The germline V gene encodes CDR1 SQVTM and CDR2 ANQGSEA. V trimming: 3 bases; J trimming: 4 bases; junction bases outside the gene matches: 1. The CDR3 covers 12 residues. The sample consisted of non-Treg CD4+ T cells sorted from blood. The sequence derives from a human donor in good health. The chain combines TRBV29-1 with TRBJ2-3, with 7 positions matching TRBD1. The CDR3 DNA follows: TGCAGCGTTGATCAGGGGGCAGATACGCAGTATTTT. Protein sequence: CSVDQGADTQYF.